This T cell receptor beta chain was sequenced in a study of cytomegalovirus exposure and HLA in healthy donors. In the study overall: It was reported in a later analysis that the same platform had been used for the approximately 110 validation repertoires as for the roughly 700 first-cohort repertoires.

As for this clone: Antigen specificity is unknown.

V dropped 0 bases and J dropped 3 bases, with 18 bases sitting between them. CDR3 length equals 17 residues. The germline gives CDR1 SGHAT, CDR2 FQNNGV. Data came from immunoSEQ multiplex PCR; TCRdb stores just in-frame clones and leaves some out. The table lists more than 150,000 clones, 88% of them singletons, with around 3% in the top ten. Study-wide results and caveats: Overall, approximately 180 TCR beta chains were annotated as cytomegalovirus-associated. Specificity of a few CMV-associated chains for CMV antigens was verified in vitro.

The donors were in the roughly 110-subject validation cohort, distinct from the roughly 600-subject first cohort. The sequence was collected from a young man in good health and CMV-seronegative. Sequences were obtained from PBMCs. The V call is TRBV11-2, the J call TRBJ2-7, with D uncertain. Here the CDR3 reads CASSLDIRSTGGYEQYF. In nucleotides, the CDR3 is TGTGCCAGCAGCTTAGATATTCGCTCCACTGGTGGCTACGAGCAGTACTTC.